Below, one TCR beta chain is given with its context. The V segment lost 3 bases and the J segment 2 bases; nucleotides outside the gene matches: 7. This CDR3 comprises 15 residues. Germline V gives CDR1 GTSNPN, CDR2 SVGIG (reference sequence). TCRdb keeps only in-frame clones here, not all; method: immunoSEQ multiplex PCR. The sample contains 75,000 to 90,000 clones, 92% of which appear only once. This sample is part of a study of technical replicates of blood from a handful of donors. The material sequenced was T cells isolated from PBMCs. This TCR was recovered from a human donor in good health. V usage is TRBV30 and J usage is TRBJ1-1; 9 nucleotides match TRBD1. CDR3 coding DNA: TGTGCCTGGAGCATAGGGACAGGGATAAACACTGAAGCTTTCTTT. Its translation is CAWSIGTGINTEAFF.